The 3 T cell receptor beta chains given below trace back to one sample, sequenced in a study of blood T cell repertoires in COVID-19. Profiling relied on immunoSEQ multiplex PCR, and the TCRdb table lists in-frame clones only, not all of them. This sample has about 190,000 clones, with roughly 88% found just once. The sequencing sample was made of peripheral blood. The receptors here all came from a woman aged 40-49 years who had recovered from COVID-19.

This chain links TRBV6-2 or TRBV6-3 with TRBJ2-7, with D maybe TRBD2 (6 bases). CDR1 is MNHEY, CDR2 SVGEGT, per germline. The CDR3 contains 14 residues. The V gene lost 4 bases and the J gene lost 2 bases, with 12 bases spanning the gap. For the CDR3, the DNA is TGTGCCAGCAGTTCCCACGGGGGAACCTACGAGCAGTACTTC. It specifies CASSSHGGTYEQYF.

The rearrangement uses TRBV11-3 and TRBJ2-3, with D possibly being TRBD2 (5 bases). CDR1 is SGHNT and CDR2 is YENEEA in the germline V gene. The CDR3 totals 14 residues. Trimming pared 5 bases from V and 0 bases from J, leaving 9 bases between. The CDR3 sequence is CASSLGVSTDTQYF. The CDR3 DNA reads TGTGCCAGCAGCCTGGGAGTCAGCACAGATACGCAGTATTTT.

This chain uses TRBV19 with TRBJ1-2, with 9 bases aligning to TRBD1. The CDR3 consists of 15 residues. V trimming: 1 base; J trimming: 4 bases; junction bases outside the gene matches: 4. Germline V gene lookup returns CDR1 LNHDA and CDR2 SQIVND (reference sequence). CDR3 coding DNA: TGTGCCAGTAGTATAGGGGACAGGGTTACCTATGGCTACACCTTC. Its translation: CASSIGDRVTYGYTF.